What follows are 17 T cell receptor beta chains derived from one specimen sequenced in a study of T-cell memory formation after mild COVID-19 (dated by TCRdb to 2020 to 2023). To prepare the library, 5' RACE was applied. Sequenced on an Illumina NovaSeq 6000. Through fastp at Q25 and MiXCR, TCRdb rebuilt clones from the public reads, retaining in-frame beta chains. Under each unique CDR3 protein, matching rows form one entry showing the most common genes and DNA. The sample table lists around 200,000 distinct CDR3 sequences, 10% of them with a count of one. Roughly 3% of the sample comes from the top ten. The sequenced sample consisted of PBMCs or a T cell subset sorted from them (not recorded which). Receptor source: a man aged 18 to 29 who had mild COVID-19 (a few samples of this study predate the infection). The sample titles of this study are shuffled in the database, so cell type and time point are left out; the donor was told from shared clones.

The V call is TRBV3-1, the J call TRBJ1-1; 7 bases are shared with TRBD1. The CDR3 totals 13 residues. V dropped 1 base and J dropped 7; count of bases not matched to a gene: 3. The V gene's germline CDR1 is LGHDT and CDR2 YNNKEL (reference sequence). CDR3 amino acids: CASSQVGQDEAFF. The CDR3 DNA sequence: TGTGCCAGCAGCCAAGTTGGACAGGATGAAGCTTTCTTT.

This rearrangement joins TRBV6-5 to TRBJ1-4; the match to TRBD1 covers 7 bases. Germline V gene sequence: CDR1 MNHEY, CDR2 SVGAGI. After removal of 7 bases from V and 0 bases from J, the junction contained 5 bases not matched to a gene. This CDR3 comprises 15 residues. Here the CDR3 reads CASKDRPATNEKLFF. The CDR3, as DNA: TGTGCCAGCAAGGACAGGCCGGCAACTAATGAAAAACTGTTTTTT.

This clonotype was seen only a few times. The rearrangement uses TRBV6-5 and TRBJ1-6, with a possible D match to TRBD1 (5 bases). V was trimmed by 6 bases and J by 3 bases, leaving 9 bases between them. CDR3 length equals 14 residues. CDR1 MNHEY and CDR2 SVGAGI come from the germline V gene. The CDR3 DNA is TGTGCCAGCAGGTGGGGCCTCTATAATTCACCCCTCCACTTT. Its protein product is CASRWGLYNSPLHF.

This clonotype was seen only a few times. The CDR3 DNA follows: TGTGCCAGCAGTTCGACATCAAACTATGGCTACACCTTC. Translating it yields CASSSTSNYGYTF. This rearrangement joins TRBV28 to TRBJ1-2; D is unresolved. CDR1 and CDR2 (germline): MDHEN, SYDVKM. The CDR3 has 13 residues. Between the trimmed V and J ends, which lost 4 bases and 2 bases, there was a span of 8 bases.

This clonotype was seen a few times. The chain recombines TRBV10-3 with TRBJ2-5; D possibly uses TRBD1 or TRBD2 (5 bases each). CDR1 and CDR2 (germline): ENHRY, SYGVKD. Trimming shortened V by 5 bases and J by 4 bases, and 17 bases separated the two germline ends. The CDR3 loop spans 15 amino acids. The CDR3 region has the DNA TGTGCCATCAGTAGTGGGGGTTCGTGGGGAGAGACCCAGTACTTC. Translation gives CAISSGGSWGETQYF.

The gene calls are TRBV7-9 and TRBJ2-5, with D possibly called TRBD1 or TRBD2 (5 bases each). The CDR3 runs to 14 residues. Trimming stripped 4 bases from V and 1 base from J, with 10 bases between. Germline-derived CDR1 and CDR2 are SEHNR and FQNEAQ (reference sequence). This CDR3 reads CASSSGAFQETQYF. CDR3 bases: TGTGCCAGCAGCTCCGGGGCCTTCCAAGAGACCCAGTACTTC.

CDR3 bases: TGTGCCAGCAGTTGGGGGGGACTTGGGCAGTATTTT. This translates into CASSWGGLGQYF. The chain links TRBV12-3 or TRBV12-4 to TRBJ2-3; 7 nucleotides agree with TRBD2. This CDR3 comprises 12 residues. V shed 4 bases, J shed 11 bases, and the junction held 6 bases outside the gene matches.

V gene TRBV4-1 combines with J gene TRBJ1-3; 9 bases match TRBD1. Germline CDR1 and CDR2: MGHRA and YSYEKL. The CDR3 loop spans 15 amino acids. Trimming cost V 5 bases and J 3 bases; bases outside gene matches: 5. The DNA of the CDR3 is TGCGCCAGCAGCAAACAGGGGGCTGGTGGAAACACCATATATTTT. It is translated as CASSKQGAGGNTIYF.

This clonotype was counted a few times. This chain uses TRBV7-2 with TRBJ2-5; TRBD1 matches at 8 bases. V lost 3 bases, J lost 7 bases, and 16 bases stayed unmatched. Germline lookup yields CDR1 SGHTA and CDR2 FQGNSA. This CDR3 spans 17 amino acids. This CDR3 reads CASSFQAGQGGQGTQYF. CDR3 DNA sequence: TGTGCCAGCAGCTTCCAGGCAGGACAGGGAGGTCAGGGGACCCAGTACTTC.

The CDR3 region has the DNA TGTGCCAGCAGCCCCACAGGGAGTGTCAACTATGGCTACACCTTC. Translating gives CASSPTGSVNYGYTF. The chain has TRBV4-2 and TRBJ1-2; tentatively, D is TRBD1 (6 bases). The CDR3 has 15 amino acids. V shed 4 bases and J shed 2 bases, with 14 bases lying between them. In germline, CDR1 is LGHNA, CDR2 YNFKEQ.

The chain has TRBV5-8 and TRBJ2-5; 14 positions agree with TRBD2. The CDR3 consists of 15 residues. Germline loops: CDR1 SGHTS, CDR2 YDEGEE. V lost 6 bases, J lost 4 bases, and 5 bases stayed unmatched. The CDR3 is CASNSGLAGGETQYF. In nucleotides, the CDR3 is TGTGCCAGCAACTCCGGACTAGCGGGAGGAGAGACCCAGTACTTC.

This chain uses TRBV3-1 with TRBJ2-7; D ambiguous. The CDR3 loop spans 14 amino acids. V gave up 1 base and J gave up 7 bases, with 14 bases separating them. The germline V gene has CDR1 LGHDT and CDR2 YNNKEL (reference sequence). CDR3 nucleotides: TGTGCCAGCAGCCAAGGTACCGTTCTACGGGAGCAGTACTTC. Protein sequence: CASSQGTVLREQYF.

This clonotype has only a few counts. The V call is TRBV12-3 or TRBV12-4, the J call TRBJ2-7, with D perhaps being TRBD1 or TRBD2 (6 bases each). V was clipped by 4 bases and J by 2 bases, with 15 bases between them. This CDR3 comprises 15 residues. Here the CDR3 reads CASSSLGGNTYEQYF. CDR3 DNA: TGTGCCAGCAGTTCTTTGGGGGGCAACACCTACGAGCAGTACTTC.

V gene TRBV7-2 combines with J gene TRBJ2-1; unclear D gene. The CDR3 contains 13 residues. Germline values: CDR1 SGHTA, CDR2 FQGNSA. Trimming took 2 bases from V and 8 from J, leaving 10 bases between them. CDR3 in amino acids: CASSLWARYEQFF. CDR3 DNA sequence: TGTGCCAGCAGCTTATGGGCAAGGTATGAGCAGTTCTTC.

In DNA, the CDR3 is TGCAGCGTTCGTGAACAAAGGCTTGCGCAGTATTTT. It codes for CSVREQRLAQYF. This chain links TRBV29-1 with TRBJ2-3; no clear D gene. Per germline, CDR1 SQVTM and CDR2 ANQGSEA. The CDR3 length is 12 residues. Trimming shortened V by 5 bases and J by 10 bases, and 16 bases separated the two germline ends.

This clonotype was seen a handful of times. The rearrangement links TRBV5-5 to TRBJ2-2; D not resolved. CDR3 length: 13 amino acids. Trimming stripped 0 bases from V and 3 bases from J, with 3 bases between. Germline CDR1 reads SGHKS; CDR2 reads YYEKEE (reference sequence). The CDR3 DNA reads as TGTGCCAGCAGCTTGGTGCACACCGGGGAGCTGTTTTTT. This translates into CASSLVHTGELFF. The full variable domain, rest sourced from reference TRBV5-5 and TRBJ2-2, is DAGVTQSPTHLIKTRGQQVTLRCSPISGHKSVSWYQQVLGQGPQFIFQYYEKEERGRGNFPDRFSARQFPNYSSELNVNALLLGDSALYLCASSLVHTGELFFGEGSRLTVL.

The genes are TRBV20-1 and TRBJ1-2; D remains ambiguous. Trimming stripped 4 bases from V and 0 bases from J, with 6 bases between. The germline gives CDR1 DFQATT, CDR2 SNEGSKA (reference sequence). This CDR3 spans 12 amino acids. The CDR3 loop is CSANGANYGYTF. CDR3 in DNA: TGCAGTGCTAACGGGGCTAACTATGGCTACACCTTC.